This T cell receptor beta chain was captured by sequencing in a study of cytomegalovirus exposure and HLA in healthy donors. Amplification used 60 Vbeta primers and 13 Jbeta primers. This table comes from immunoSEQ multiplex PCR, and its TCRdb copy is limited to in-frame clones, with some not included. This table has about 150,000 clones, approximately 73% appearing once. The CDR3 contains 16 residues. Trimming removed 5 bases from V and 7 bases from J, with 21 bases in between. Germline assignment: CDR1 LNHDA and CDR2 SQIVND (reference sequence). The source material was PBMCs. The genes are TRBV19 and TRBJ1-5; possible D gene TRBD1, 5 bases. This TCR derives from a woman in her late teens or twenties in good health and CMV-seronegative. CDR3 in DNA: TGTGCCAGTAGTCCCCGGACACCTGGCAGTGGACAGCCCCAGCATTTT. It specifies CASSPRTPGSGQPQHF.